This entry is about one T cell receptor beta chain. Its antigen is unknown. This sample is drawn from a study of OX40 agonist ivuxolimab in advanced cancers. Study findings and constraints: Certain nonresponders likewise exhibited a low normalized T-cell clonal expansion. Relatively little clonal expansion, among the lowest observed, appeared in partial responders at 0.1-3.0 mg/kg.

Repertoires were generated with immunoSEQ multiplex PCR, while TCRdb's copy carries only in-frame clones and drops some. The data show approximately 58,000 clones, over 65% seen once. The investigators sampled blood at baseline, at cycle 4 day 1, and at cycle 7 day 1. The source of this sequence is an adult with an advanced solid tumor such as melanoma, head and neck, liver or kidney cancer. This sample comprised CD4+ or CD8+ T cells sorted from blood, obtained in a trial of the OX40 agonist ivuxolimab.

The CDR3 region has the DNA TGTGCCAGCAGTTTAAGTAAGGTGTTAGGAGAAAAACTGTTTTTT. Translation: CASSLSKVLGEKLFF. This chain uses TRBV6-5 with TRBJ1-4; D is unclear. V was trimmed by 4 bases and J by 8 bases, leaving 17 bases between them. The germline gives CDR1 MNHEY, CDR2 SVGAGI. The CDR3 totals 15 residues.